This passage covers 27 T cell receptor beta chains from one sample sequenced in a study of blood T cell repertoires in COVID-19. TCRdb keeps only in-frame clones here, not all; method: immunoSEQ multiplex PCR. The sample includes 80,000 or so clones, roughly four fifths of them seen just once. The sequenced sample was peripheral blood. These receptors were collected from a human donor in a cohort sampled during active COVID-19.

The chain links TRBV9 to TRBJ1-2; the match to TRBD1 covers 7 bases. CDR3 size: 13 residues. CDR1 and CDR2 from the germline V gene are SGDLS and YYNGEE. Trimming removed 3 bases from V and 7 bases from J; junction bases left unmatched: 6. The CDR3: CASSATGPFGYTF. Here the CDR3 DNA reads TGTGCCAGCAGCGCGACAGGGCCCTTTGGCTACACCTTC.

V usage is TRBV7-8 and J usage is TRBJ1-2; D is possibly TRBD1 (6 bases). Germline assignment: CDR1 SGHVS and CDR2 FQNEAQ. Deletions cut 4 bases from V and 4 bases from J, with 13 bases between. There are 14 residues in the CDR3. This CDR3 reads CASSSSGGRYGYTF. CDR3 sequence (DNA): TGTGCCAGCAGCTCGTCGGGGGGGCGCTATGGCTACACCTTC.

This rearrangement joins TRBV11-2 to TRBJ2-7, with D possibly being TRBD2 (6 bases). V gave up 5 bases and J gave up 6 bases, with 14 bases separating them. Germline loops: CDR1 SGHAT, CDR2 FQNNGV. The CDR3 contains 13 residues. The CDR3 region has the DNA TGTGCCAGCAGCGCCCGGGGGAGGTCCGAGCAGTACTTC. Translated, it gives CASSARGRSEQYF. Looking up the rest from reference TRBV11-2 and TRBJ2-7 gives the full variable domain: EAGVAQSPRYKIIEKRQSVAFWCNPISGHATLYWYQQILGQGPKLLIQFQNNGVVDDSQLPKDRFSAERLKGVDSTLKIQPAKLEDSAVYLCASSARGRSEQYFGPGTRLTVT.

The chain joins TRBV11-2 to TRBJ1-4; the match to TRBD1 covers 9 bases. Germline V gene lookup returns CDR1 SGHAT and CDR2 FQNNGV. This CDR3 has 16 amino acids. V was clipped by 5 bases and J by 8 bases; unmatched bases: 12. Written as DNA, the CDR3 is TGTGCCAGCAGCCCCAATTCACAGGGGGCGTTGGAAAAACTGTTTTTT. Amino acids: CASSPNSQGALEKLFF.

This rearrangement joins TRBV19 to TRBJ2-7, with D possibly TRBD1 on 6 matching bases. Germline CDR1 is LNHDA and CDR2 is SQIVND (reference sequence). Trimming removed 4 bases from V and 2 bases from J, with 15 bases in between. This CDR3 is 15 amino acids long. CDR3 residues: CASSTPRGPPYEQYF. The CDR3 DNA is TGTGCCAGTAGTACGCCCAGGGGCCCTCCCTACGAGCAGTACTTC. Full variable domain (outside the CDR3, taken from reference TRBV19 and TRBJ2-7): DGGITQSPKYLFRKEGQNVTLSCEQNLNHDAMYWYRQDPGQGLRLIYYSQIVNDFQKGDIAEGYSVSREKKESFPLTVTSAQKNPTAFYLCASSTPRGPPYEQYFGPGTRLTVT.

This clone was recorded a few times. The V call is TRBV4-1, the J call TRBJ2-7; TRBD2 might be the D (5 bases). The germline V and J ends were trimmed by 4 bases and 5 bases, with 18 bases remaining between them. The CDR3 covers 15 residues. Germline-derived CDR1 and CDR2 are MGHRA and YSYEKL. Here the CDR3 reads CASSPPGVVFDEQYF. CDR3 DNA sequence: TGCGCCAGCAGCCCCCCCGGGGTCGTTTTCGACGAGCAGTACTTC.

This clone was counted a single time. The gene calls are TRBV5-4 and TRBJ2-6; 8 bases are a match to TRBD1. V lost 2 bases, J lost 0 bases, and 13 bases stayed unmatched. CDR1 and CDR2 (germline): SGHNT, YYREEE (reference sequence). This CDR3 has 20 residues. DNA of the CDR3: TGTGCCAGCAGCTTAAAGCAACGGGACAGGTTGGTCTCTGGGGCCAACGTCCTGACTTTC. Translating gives CASSLKQRDRLVSGANVLTF.

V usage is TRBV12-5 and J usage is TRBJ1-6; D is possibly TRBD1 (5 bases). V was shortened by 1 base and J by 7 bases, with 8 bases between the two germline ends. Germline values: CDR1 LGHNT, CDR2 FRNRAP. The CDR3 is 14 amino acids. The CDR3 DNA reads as TGTGCTAGTGGTTTGGGACAGTCCAATTCACCCCTCCACTTT. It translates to CASGLGQSNSPLHF.

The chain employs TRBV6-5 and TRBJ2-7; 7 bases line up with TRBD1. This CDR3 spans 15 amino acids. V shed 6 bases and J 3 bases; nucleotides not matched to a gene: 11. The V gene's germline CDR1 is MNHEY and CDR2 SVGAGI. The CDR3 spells CASRDLSGQLYEQYF. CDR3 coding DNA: TGTGCCAGCAGAGATCTTTCGGGACAGCTCTACGAGCAGTACTTC.

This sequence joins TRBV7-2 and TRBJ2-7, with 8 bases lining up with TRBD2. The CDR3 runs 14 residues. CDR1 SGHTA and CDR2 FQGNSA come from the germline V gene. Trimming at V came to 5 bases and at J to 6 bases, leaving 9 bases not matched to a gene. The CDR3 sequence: CASSALPGLGEQYF. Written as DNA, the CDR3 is TGTGCCAGCAGCGCCCTCCCGGGACTAGGCGAGCAGTACTTC.

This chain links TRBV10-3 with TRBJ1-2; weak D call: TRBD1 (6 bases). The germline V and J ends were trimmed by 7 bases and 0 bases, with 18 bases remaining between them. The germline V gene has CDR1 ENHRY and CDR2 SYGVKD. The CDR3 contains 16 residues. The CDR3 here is CAITRQEAISNYGYTF. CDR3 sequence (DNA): TGTGCCATCACCCGACAGGAGGCGATATCTAACTATGGCTACACCTTC.

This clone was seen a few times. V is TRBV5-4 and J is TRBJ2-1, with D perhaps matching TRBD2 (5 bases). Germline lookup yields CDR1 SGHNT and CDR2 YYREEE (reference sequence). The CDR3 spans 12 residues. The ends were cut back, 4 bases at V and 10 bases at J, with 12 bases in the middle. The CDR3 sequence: CASSAEQREQFF. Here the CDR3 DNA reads TGTGCCAGCAGCGCCGAACAGCGGGAGCAGTTCTTC.

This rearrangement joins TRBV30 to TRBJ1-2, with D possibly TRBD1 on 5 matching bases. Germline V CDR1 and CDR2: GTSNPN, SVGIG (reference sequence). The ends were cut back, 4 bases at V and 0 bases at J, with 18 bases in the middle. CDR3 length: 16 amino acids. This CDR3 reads CAWNPPRQGSNYGYTF. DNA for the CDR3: TGTGCCTGGAATCCCCCGCGCCAGGGATCTAACTATGGCTACACCTTC.

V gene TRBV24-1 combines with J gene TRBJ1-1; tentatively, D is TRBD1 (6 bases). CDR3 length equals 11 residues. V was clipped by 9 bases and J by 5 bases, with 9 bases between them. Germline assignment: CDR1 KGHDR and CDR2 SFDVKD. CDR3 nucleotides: TGTGCCACCCGAAGGGGGACTGAAGCTTTCTTT. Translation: CATRRGTEAFF.

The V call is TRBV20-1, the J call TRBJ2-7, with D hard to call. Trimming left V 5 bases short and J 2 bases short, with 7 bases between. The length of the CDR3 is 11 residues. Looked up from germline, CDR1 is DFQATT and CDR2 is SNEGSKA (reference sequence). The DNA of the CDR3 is TGCAGTGCTGGAGCTACCTACGAGCAGTACTTC. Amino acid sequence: CSAGATYEQYF.

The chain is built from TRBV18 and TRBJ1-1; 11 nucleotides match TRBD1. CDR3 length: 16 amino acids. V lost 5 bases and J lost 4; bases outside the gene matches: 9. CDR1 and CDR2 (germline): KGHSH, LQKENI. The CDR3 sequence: CASSNTPGTGGTEAFF. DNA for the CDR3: TGTGCCAGCTCAAACACCCCGGGGACAGGGGGCACTGAAGCTTTCTTT.

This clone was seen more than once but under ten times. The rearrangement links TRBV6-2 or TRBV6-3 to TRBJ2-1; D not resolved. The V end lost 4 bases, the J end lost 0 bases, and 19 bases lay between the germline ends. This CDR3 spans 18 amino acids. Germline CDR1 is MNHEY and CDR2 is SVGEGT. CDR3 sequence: CASSSPIPLESSYNEQFF. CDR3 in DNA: TGTGCCAGCAGTTCGCCCATCCCGCTAGAGAGCTCCTACAATGAGCAGTTCTTC.

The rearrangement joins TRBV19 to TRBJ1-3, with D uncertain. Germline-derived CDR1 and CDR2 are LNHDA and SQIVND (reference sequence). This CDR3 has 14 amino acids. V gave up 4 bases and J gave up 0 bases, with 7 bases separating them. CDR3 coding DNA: TGTGCCAGTAGTAGCGCGTCCTCTGGAAACACCATATATTTT. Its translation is CASSSASSGNTIYF. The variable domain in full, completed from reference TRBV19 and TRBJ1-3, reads DGGITQSPKYLFRKEGQNVTLSCEQNLNHDAMYWYRQDPGQGLRLIYYSQIVNDFQKGDIAEGYSVSREKKESFPLTVTSAQKNPTAFYLCASSSASSGNTIYFGEGSWLTVV.

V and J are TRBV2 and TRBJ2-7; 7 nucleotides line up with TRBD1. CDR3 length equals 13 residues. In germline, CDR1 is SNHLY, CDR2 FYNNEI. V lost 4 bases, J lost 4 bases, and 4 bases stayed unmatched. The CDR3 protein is CASSAGQFYEQYF. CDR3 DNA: TGTGCCAGCAGTGCGGGACAGTTTTACGAGCAGTACTTC.

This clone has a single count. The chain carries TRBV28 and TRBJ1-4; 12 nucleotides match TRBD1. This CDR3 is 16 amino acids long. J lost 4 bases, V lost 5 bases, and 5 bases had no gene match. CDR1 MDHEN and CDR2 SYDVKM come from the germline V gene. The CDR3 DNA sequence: TGTGCCAGCAGTCGGGACAGGGGGCTTGGTAATGAAAAACTGTTTTTT. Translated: CASSRDRGLGNEKLFF.

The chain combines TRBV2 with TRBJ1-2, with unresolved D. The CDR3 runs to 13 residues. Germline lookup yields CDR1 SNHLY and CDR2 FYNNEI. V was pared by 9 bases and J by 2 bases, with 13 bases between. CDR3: CASVVAENYGYTF. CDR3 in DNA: TGTGCCAGTGTCGTCGCGGAGAACTATGGCTACACCTTC.

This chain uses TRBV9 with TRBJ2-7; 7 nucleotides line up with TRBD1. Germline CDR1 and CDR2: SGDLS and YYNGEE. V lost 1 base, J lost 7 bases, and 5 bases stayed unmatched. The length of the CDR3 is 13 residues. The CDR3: CASSVKGASEQYF. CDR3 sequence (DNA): TGTGCCAGCAGCGTAAAGGGGGCGAGTGAGCAGTACTTC.

The CDR3, as DNA: TGTGCCAGCAGCGGCCTTAATTCACCCCTCCACTTT. Encoded protein: CASSGLNSPLHF. The rearrangement links TRBV12-1 to TRBJ1-6; the DNA was not used to check the table's D call, TRBD1. TRBV12-1 represents a pseudogene. The CDR3 loop spans 12 amino acids.

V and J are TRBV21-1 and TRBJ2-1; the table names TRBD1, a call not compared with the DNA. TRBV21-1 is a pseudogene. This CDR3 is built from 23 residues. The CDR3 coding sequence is TGTGCCAGCAGCAAAGAGTTGTCTGGGGGAACGGACGGGACACTTAGGCTCTACAATGAGCAGTTCTTC. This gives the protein CASSKELSGGTDGTLRLYNEQFF.

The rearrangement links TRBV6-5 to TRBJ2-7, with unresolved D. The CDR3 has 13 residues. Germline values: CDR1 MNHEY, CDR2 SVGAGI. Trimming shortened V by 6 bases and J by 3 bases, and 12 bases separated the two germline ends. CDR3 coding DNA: TGTGCCAGCAGAAAAACATTCGACTACGAGCAGTACTTC. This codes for CASRKTFDYEQYF.

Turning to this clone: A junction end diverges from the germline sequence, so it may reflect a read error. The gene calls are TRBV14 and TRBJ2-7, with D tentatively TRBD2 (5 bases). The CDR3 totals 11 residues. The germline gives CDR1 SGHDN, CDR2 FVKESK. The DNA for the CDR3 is TGTGCCAGCAGCCAAACCGGACTCCTCGATTTC. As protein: CASSQTGLLDF.

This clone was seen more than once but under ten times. The CDR3 here is CASSQRTASNYGYTF. Here the CDR3 DNA reads TGTGCCAGCAGCCAACGGACAGCGTCTAACTATGGCTACACCTTC. The chain uses TRBV3-1 (or the pseudogene TRBV3-2) and TRBJ1-2, with D perhaps matching TRBD1 (6 bases). The CDR3 sequence is 15 residues long. Per the germline V gene, CDR1 is LGHDT and CDR2 is YNNKEL (reference sequence). V shed 2 bases and J shed 0 bases, with 10 bases lying between them.